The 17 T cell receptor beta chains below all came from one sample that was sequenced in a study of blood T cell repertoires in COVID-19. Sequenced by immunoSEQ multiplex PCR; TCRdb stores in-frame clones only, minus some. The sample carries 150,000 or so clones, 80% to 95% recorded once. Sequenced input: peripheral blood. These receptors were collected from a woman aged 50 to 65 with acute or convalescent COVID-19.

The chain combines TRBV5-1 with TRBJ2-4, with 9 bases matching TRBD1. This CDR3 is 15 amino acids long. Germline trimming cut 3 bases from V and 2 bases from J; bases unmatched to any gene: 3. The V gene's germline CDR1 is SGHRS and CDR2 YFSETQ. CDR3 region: CASSWGTGTKNIQYF. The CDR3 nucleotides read TGCGCCAGCAGCTGGGGGACAGGGACCAAAAACATTCAGTACTTC.

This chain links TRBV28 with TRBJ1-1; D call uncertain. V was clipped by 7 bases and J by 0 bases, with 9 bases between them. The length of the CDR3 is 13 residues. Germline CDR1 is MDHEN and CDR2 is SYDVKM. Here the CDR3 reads CASTYEVNTEAFF. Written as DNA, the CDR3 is TGTGCCAGCACCTATGAGGTGAACACTGAAGCTTTCTTT.

CDR3 region: CAISDFRPGDTQYF. CDR3 in DNA: TGTGCCATCAGTGATTTCAGGCCTGGGGATACGCAGTATTTT. This chain joins TRBV10-3 and TRBJ2-3; no clear D gene. V was shortened by 3 bases and J by 6 bases, with 13 bases between the two germline ends. This CDR3 has 14 residues. Germline CDR1 is ENHRY and CDR2 is SYGVKD.

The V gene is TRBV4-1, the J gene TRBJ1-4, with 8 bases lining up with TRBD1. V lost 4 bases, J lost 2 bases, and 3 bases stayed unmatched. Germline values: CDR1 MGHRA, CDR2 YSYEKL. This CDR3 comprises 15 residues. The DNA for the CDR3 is TGCGCCAGCAGCCGCCGACAGGGGACTAATGAAAAACTGTTTTTT. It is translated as CASSRRQGTNEKLFF.

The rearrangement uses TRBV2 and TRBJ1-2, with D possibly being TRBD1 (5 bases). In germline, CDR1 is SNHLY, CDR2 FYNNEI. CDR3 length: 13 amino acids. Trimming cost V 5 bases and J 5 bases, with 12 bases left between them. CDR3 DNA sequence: TGTGCCAGCAGTCGTGGACGACAGTATGGCTACACCTTC. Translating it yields CASSRGRQYGYTF.

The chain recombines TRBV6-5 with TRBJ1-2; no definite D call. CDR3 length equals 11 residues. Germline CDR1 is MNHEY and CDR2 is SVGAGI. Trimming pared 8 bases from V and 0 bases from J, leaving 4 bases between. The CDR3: CASGANYGYTF. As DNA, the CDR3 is TGTGCCAGCGGAGCTAACTATGGCTACACCTTC.

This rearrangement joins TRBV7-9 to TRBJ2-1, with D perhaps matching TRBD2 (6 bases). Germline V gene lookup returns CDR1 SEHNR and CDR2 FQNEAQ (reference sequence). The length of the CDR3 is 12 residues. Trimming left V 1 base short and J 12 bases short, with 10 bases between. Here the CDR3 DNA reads TGTGCCAGCAGCTTAGAGAGGGGAGGGCAGTTCTTC. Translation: CASSLERGGQFF.

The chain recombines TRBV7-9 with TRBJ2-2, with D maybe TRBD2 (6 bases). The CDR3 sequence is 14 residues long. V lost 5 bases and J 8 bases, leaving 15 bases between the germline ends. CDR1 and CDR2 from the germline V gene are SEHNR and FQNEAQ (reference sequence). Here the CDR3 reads CASSPTLGGGELFF. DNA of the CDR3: TGTGCCAGCAGCCCCACTTTGGGGGGAGGGGAGCTGTTTTTT. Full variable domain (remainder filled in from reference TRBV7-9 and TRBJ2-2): DTGVSQNPRHKITKRGQNVTFRCDPISEHNRLYWYRQTLGQGPEFLTYFQNEAQLEKSRLLSDRFSAERPKGSFSTLEIQRTEQGDSAMYLCASSPTLGGGELFFGEGSRLTVL.

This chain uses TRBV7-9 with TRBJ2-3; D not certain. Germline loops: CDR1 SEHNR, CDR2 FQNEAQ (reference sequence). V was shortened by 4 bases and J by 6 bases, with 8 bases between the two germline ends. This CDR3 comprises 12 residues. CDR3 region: CASSSQVDTQYF. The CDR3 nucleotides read TGTGCCAGCAGCTCCCAGGTCGATACGCAGTATTTT.

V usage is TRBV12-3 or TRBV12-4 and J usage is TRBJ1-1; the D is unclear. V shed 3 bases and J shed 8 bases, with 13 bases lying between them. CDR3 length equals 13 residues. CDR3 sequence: CASSFHRVSEAFF. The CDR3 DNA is TGTGCCAGCAGTTTCCACCGGGTCTCAGAAGCTTTCTTT.

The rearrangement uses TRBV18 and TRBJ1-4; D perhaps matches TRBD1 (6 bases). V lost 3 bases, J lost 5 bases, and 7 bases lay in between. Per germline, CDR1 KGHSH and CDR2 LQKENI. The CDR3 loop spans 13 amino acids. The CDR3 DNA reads TGTGCCAGCTCACCTGACAGGAATGAAAAACTGTTTTTT. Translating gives CASSPDRNEKLFF.

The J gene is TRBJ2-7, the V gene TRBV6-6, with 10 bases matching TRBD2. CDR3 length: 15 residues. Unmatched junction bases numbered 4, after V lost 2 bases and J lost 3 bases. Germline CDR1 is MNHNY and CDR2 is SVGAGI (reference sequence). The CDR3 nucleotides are TGTGCCAGCAGTTACCGTCTAGCGGGAGACTACGAGCAGTACTTC. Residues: CASSYRLAGDYEQYF.

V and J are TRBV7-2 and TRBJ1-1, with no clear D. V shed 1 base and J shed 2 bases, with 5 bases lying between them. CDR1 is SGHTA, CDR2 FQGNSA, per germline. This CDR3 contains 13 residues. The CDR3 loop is CASSLVTNTEAFF. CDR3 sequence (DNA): TGTGCCAGCAGCTTAGTCACAAACACTGAAGCTTTCTTT.

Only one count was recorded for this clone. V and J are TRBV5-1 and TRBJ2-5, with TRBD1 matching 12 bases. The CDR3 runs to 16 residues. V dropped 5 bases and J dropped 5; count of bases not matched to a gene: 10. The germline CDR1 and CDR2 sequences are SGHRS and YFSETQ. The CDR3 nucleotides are TGCGCCAGCAGGACCCGGGGACAGGGGGCGTCGGAGACCCAGTACTTC. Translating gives CASRTRGQGASETQYF. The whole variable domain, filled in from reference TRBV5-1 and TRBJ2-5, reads KAGVTQTPRYLIKTRGQQVTLSCSPISGHRSVSWYQQTPGQGLQFLFEYFSETQRNKGNFPGRFSGRQFSNSRSEMNVSTLELGDSALYLCASRTRGQGASETQYFGPGTRLLVL.

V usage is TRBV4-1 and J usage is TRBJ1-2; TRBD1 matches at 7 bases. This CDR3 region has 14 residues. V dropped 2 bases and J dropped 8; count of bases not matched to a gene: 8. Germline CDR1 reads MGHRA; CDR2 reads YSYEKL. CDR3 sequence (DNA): TGCGCCAGCAGCCAACCAGACAGGGTCCGAGGCTACACCTTC. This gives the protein CASSQPDRVRGYTF.

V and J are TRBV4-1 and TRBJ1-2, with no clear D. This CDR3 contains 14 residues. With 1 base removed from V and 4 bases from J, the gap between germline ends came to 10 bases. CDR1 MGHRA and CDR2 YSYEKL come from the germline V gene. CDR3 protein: CASSQGLGPYGYTF. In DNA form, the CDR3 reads TGCGCCAGCAGCCAAGGTCTGGGCCCCTATGGCTACACCTTC.

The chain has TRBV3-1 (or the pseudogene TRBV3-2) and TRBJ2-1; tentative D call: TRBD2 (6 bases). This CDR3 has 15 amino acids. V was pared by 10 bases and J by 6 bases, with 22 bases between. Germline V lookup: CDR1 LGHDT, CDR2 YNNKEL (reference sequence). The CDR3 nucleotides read TGTGCCACCTCCGCGGTCGGAGGGGCCAGCAATGAGCAGTTCTTC. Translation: CATSAVGGASNEQFF.